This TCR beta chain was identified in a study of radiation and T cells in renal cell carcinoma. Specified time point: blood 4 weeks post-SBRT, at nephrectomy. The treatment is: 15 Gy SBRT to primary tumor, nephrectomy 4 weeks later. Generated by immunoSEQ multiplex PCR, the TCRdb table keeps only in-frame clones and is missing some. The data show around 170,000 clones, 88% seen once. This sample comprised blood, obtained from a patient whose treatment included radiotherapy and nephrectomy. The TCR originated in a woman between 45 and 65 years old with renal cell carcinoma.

The CDR3 DNA follows: TGCGCCAGCGAAGCTCGGGGACGATACGAGCAGTACTTC. It specifies CASEARGRYEQYF. The gene calls are TRBV10-2 and TRBJ2-7; TRBD1 or TRBD2 may be the D gene (5 bases each). The length of the CDR3 is 13 residues. CDR1 is WSHSY and CDR2 is SAAADI in the germline V gene. The ends were cut back, 8 bases at V and 4 bases at J, with 15 bases in the middle.